The 8 T cell receptor beta chains below all came from one sample that was sequenced in a study of OX40 agonist ivuxolimab in advanced cancers. The assay was immunoSEQ multiplex PCR, and TCRdb's table has in-frame clones only and misses some. The top ten hold under 2% of the sample, which has 45,000 to 60,000 clones, 79% seen once. Sequencing used CD4+ or CD8+ T cells sorted from blood, obtained in a trial of the OX40 agonist ivuxolimab. The receptors shown here come from an adult with an advanced solid tumor such as melanoma, head and neck, liver or kidney cancer.

This clone appeared once. The chain carries TRBV2 and TRBJ1-5, with 8 bases lining up with TRBD1. The CDR3 consists of 16 residues. CDR1 and CDR2 (germline): SNHLY, FYNNEI. J lost 6 bases, V lost 6 bases, and 13 bases had no gene match. Here the CDR3 DNA reads TGTGCCAGCAGCACTAGAGACAGGGGTTGGGGTCAGCCCCAGCATTTT. Protein product: CASSTRDRGWGQPQHF.

The rearrangement joins TRBV7-2 to TRBJ1-4, with 10 bases that match TRBD1. With 3 bases clipped from V and 0 bases from J, the junction kept 10 bases outside the gene matches. The CDR3 spans 19 residues. Germline V gene data show CDR1 as SGHTA and CDR2 as FQGNSA. The CDR3 sequence: CASSFSGTGAIATNEKLFF. The CDR3 DNA is TGTGCCAGCAGCTTTTCCGGGACAGGGGCCATTGCAACTAATGAAAAACTGTTTTTT.

This clone was seen only a few times. The chain combines TRBV7-8 with TRBJ2-7; maybe TRBD2 (5 bases). There are 16 residues in the CDR3. V lost 6 bases and J lost 5, with 23 bases in between. From germline, CDR1 is SGHVS and CDR2 FQNEAQ. Here the CDR3 DNA reads TGTGCCAGCAGTCCTACTGGCGGTCTAGCATCCAACGAGCAGTACTTC. Residues: CASSPTGGLASNEQYF.

This chain connects TRBV25-1 to TRBJ2-7; 11 bases match TRBD2. The CDR3 is 17 residues long. Germline lookup yields CDR1 MGHDK and CDR2 SYGVNS. Germline trimming cut 4 bases from V and 2 bases from J; bases unmatched to any gene: 10. CDR3: CASSGSIAGGRPYEQYF. The CDR3 DNA reads TGTGCCAGCAGTGGATCAATAGCGGGGGGGCGTCCCTACGAGCAGTACTTC.

The chain recombines TRBV28 with TRBJ2-3, with 7 bases fitting TRBD1. In germline, CDR1 is MDHEN, CDR2 SYDVKM. This CDR3 contains 15 residues. J was trimmed by 8 bases and V by 5 bases; bases with no gene match: 13. The CDR3 protein is CASSPGQTGARTQYF. CDR3 nucleotide sequence: TGTGCCAGCAGTCCGGGACAGACTGGGGCCCGTACGCAGTATTTT.

V is TRBV6-6 and J is TRBJ2-7; TRBD1 might be the D (5 bases). This CDR3 is built from 15 residues. Germline values: CDR1 MNHNY, CDR2 SVGAGI (reference sequence). The V end lost 8 bases, the J end lost 5 bases, and 22 bases lay between the germline ends. The CDR3 reads CASQGSTTATNEQYF. In DNA form, the CDR3 reads TGTGCCAGCCAGGGTTCAACAACGGCGACCAACGAGCAGTACTTC.

V usage is TRBV11-3 and J usage is TRBJ2-2, with TRBD2 identical over 8 bases. The CDR3 runs to 16 residues. Germline CDR1 and CDR2: SGHNT and YENEEA. The J segment lost 5 bases and the V segment lost 5 bases, leaving 10 bases of the junction unmatched. The CDR3 DNA reads TGTGCCAGCAGCCCACTTAGCGGGAAAAGGACCGGGGAGCTGTTTTTT. This sequence encodes CASSPLSGKRTGELFF.

CDR3 sequence reads: CASSPRTVSSTDTQYF. The CDR3 nucleotides read TGTGCCAGCAGCCCGAGGACAGTCTCTAGCACAGATACGCAGTATTTT. The V gene is TRBV7-9, the J gene TRBJ2-3; D is perhaps TRBD1 (6 bases). This CDR3 comprises 16 residues. V was trimmed by 5 bases and J by 0 bases, leaving 15 bases between them. Per the germline V gene, CDR1 is SEHNR and CDR2 is FQNEAQ (reference sequence). Full variable domain (rest looked up from reference TRBV7-9 and TRBJ2-3): DTGVSQNPRHKITKRGQNVTFRCDPISEHNRLYWYRQTLGQGPEFLTYFQNEAQLEKSRLLSDRFSAERPKGSFSTLEIQRTEQGDSAMYLCASSPRTVSSTDTQYFGPGTRLTVL.